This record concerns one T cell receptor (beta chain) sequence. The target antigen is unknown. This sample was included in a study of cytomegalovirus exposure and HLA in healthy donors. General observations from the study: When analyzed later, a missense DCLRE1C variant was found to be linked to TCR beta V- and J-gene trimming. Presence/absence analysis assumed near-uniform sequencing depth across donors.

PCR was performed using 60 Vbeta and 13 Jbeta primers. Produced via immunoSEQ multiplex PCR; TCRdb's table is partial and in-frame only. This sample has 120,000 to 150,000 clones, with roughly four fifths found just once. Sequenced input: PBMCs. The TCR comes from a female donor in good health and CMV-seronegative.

Here the CDR3 DNA reads TGTGCCAGCAGTTTCAGGGGGGCGGGCCGATTGTACAATGAGCAGTTCTTC. Translated: CASSFRGAGRLYNEQFF. The genes are TRBV27 and TRBJ2-1, with a possible D match to TRBD1 (7 bases). Germline CDR1 MNHEY, CDR2 SMNVEV (reference sequence). The CDR3 consists of 17 residues. V lost 3 bases to trimming and J lost 4 bases, with 19 bases between them.